A selection of T cell receptor beta chains follows, all from one sample in a study of blood T cell repertoires in COVID-19. The protocol was immunoSEQ multiplex PCR, while the TCRdb copy is restricted to in-frame clones and leaves out a portion. The sample includes 130,000 or so clones, about four fifths of them seen just once. Sequenced material: peripheral blood. The receptors come from a woman aged 60-75 years with active or convalescent COVID-19. Both conserved end residues are part of each CDR3. The order of the fields is V gene, clone size, D gene, J gene, CDR3 DNA, CDR3 protein. The D gene is left open where the match is weak. Clone size, where shown, is once, few, many, or a class for clones that have expanded.

>TRBV7-3|NA|NA|TRBJ2-5
TGTGCCAGCAGCTTCGGGGTTCAGGAGACCCAGTACTTC
CASSFGVQETQYF
>TRBV6-5|NA|TRBD1|TRBJ2-7
TGTGCCAGCAGTTACTTGGGACAGGAATACGAGCAGTACTTC
CASSYLGQEYEQYF
>TRBV19|once|NA|TRBJ2-3
TGTGCCAGTTCCCTGACTAGTGTGAGCACAGATACGCAGTATTTT
CASSLTSVSTDTQYF
>TRBV18|NA|TRBD1|TRBJ2-2
TGTGCCAGCTCCTCCGGACAGGGGGCCACGGACACCGGGGAGCTGTTTTTT
CASSSGQGATDTGELFF
>TRBV5-1|NA|TRBD2|TRBJ2-1
TGCGCCAGCAGCTTGGCCGGCGGGAGCGATGAGCAGTTCTTC
CASSLAGGSDEQFF
>TRBV19|NA|NA|TRBJ2-7
TGTGCCAGCTCCCGACTTGGGGGCGACGAGCAGTACTTC
CASSRLGGDEQYF
>TRBV24-1|few|TRBD1|TRBJ2-2
TGTGCCACCAGTGATTCAAGACAGGGACGGACCGGGGAGCTGTTTTTT
CATSDSRQGRTGELFF
>TRBV4-1|NA|TRBD1|TRBJ2-6
TGCGCCAGCAGCCCGGGGGACAGGGGTTCTGGGGCCAACGTCCTGACTTTC
CASSPGDRGSGANVLTF
>TRBV5-1|few|TRBD1|TRBJ1-2
TGCGCCAGCAGCTTGGGACAGGGGGCGATTGTGGATGGCTACACCTTC
CASSLGQGAIVDGYTF
>TRBV21-1|NA|NA|TRBJ1-5
TGTGCCAGCAACCCGGGACAGACCTCCGGCAATCAGCCCCAGCATTTT
CASNPGQTSGNQPQHF
>TRBV6-2/TRBV6-3|NA|TRBD2|TRBJ2-1
TGTGCCAGCAGTTCTCTTGGGACTAGCGGGAGTGCCCCCTTAGTCTATGAGCAGTTCTTC
CASSSLGTSGSAPLVYEQFF
>TRBV28|NA|NA|TRBJ1-6
TGTGCCAGCGCCTCCGATAGCTCCTATAATTCACCCCTCCACTTT
CASASDSSYNSPLHF
>TRBV5-1|NA|TRBD1|TRBJ2-7
TGCGCCAGCAGCTTGAATTACAGGGGCGAGCAGTACTTC
CASSLNYRGEQYF
>TRBV19|NA|NA|TRBJ1-2
TGTGCCAGTACCCCGGAGAGGGTTGTAAGTGGCTACACCTTC
CASTPERVVSGYTF
>TRBV28|NA|TRBD1|TRBJ2-1
TGTGCCAGCAGCCATACCGGGACAGGGAACGACAATGAGCAGTTCTTC
CASSHTGTGNDNEQFF
>TRBV11-1|once|NA|TRBJ1-6
TGTGCCAGCAGCTTAGTGAGGTATTCACCCCTCCACTTT
CASSLVRYSPLHF